Listed here are 11 T cell receptor beta chains from one sample, sequenced in a study of OX40 agonist ivuxolimab in advanced cancers. Library preparation employed the immunoSEQ multiplex PCR assay. Sourced from immuneACCESS, this table was stored by TCRdb with only in-frame sequences that have V and J called. A share of the clones is absent; for the studies checked, an unresolved V gene accounts for under half, and the remainder has no known explanation. The sample table shows approximately 50,000 clones, and 84% are seen once. The leading ten clones occupy 10% to 15% of the sample. The source material was CD4+ or CD8+ T cells sorted from blood, sampled in a trial of the OX40 agonist ivuxolimab. All receptors derive from an adult with an advanced solid tumor such as melanoma, head and neck, liver or kidney cancer.

V and J are TRBV6-5 and TRBJ1-1, with 7 bases matching TRBD1. V lost 7 bases and J lost 3; bases outside the gene matches: 8. The CDR3 sequence is 14 residues long. Germline CDR1 reads MNHEY; CDR2 reads SVGAGI. Here the CDR3 reads CASNVDRADTEAFF. The CDR3, as DNA: TGTGCCAGCAATGTTGACAGGGCGGACACTGAAGCTTTCTTT.

The J gene is TRBJ2-3, the V gene TRBV11-3; TRBD1 might be the D (7 bases). Germline V gene lookup returns CDR1 SGHNT and CDR2 YENEEA. Trimming shortened V by 5 bases and J by 0 bases, and 21 bases separated the two germline ends. The CDR3 consists of 18 residues. The CDR3 DNA is TGTGCCAGCAGCCGAGGGTCCGCGGGGACAGCTAGCACAGATACGCAGTATTTT. Its protein is CASSRGSAGTASTDTQYF.

CDR3 sequence (DNA): TGTGCCAGCAGCCCACTGACTAGCGGGAGAACAGATACGCAGTATTTT. It specifies CASSPLTSGRTDTQYF. The V and J genes are TRBV5-4 and TRBJ2-3; 12 bases map to TRBD2. Germline V gene data show CDR1 as SGHNT and CDR2 as YYREEE (reference sequence). The CDR3 loop spans 16 amino acids. Trimming cost V 4 bases and J 3 bases; bases outside gene matches: 6.

The gene calls are TRBV6-6 and TRBJ2-3; 12 bases are shared with TRBD2. The trim removed 2 bases at V and 3 bases at J, leaving 3 bases unmatched. Germline V lookup: CDR1 MNHNY, CDR2 SVGAGI (reference sequence). The CDR3 covers 16 residues. CDR3 residues: CASSYPTSGRTDTQYF. CDR3 DNA sequence: TGTGCCAGCAGTTACCCGACTAGCGGGAGAACAGATACGCAGTATTTT.

This rearrangement joins TRBV19 to TRBJ1-1; D remains ambiguous. The CDR3 contains 15 residues. Trimming removed 5 bases at V and 1 base at J, with 14 bases between. The V gene's germline CDR1 is LNHDA and CDR2 SQIVND (reference sequence). The CDR3 region has the DNA TGTGCCAGTAGTTCCGGGCTGGTAGGGAACACTGAAGCTTTCTTT. This sequence encodes CASSSGLVGNTEAFF.

J is TRBJ2-7 and V is TRBV6-1; no clear D. The germline V gene has CDR1 MNHNS and CDR2 SASEGT. V lost 1 base and J 6 bases, leaving 7 bases between the germline ends. The CDR3 is 12 residues long. The CDR3 bases are TGTGCCAGCAGTGAAGGGACCCCCGAGCAGTACTTC. It specifies CASSEGTPEQYF.

This clone was seen once. V gene TRBV18 combines with J gene TRBJ1-3, with 7 bases identical to TRBD1. The length of the CDR3 is 15 residues. V was clipped by 4 bases and J by 6 bases; unmatched bases: 9. CDR1 KGHSH and CDR2 LQKENI come from the germline V gene. The CDR3 nucleotides are TGTGCCAGCTCACTTGCACAGGGGATCGAAAACACCATATATTTT. Translation: CASSLAQGIENTIYF.

The V and J genes are TRBV7-9 and TRBJ2-1; 9 bases map to TRBD2. The CDR3 is 17 amino acids. The germline gives CDR1 SEHNR, CDR2 FQNEAQ (reference sequence). J was trimmed by 3 bases and V by 0 bases; bases with no gene match: 6. In nucleotides, the CDR3 is TGTGCCAGCAGCTTAGCATTCTCTAGCGGGAACTACAATGAGCAGTTCTTC. Its protein product is CASSLAFSSGNYNEQFF.

This chain joins TRBV30 and TRBJ2-5; D gene unclear. The V and J ends lost 3 bases and 4 bases respectively, with 12 bases between them. Per germline, CDR1 GTSNPN and CDR2 SVGIG (reference sequence). The CDR3 is 13 residues long. For the CDR3, the DNA is TGTGCCTGGAGAGGCACCTCGGGAGAGACCCAGTACTTC. This encodes CAWRGTSGETQYF.

The CDR3: CASSTSPSGRGEQFF. CDR3 bases: TGTGCCAGTAGTACCTCCCCTAGCGGGAGAGGTGAGCAGTTCTTC. The chain combines TRBV19 with TRBJ2-1; TRBD2 matches 10 bases. The CDR3 is made up of 15 amino acids. The germline CDR1 and CDR2 sequences are LNHDA and SQIVND (reference sequence). V trimming: 4 bases; J trimming: 9 bases; junction bases outside the gene matches: 9.

The rearrangement links TRBV2 to TRBJ1-5, with 7 bases lining up with TRBD1. Germline CDR1 reads SNHLY; CDR2 reads FYNNEI. The CDR3 consists of 16 residues. J gave up 1 base and V 3 bases, and 6 bases lay outside the gene matches. Here the CDR3 reads CASSDPRGGSNQPQHF. CDR3 in DNA: TGTGCCAGCAGTGACCCCAGGGGGGGGAGCAATCAGCCCCAGCATTTT.